Listed below are T cell receptor beta chains from one sample, sequenced in a study of blood T cell repertoires in COVID-19. Here immunoSEQ multiplex PCR was the method, and the copy in TCRdb shows in-frame clones only, minus some. The sample contains hundreds of thousands of clones, approximately 86% of which appear only once. Sequencing was done on a sample of PBMCs or T cells enriched from blood (not recorded which). These receptors were collected from a woman in her fifties or sixties who had recovered from COVID-19. The CDR3 runs from the conserved cysteine through the conserved F or W. A D gene is named only where the DNA matches it firmly. The size of a clone is reported for some rows only, either as once, few or many, or as a class for expanded clones.

TRBJ2-5 | - | TRBD2 | TRBV3-1/TRBV3-2 | CASSPWTSGQETQYF | TGTGCCAGCAGCCCGTGGACTAGCGGACAAGAGACCCAGTACTTC
TRBJ2-3 | - | TRBD2 | TRBV30 | CAWRKREGRSDTQYF | TGTGCCTGGAGAAAGCGGGAGGGCCGTTCAGATACGCAGTATTTT
TRBJ2-5 | - | - | TRBV7-9 | CASSLVSETQYF | TGTGCCAGCAGCTTAGTATCAGAGACCCAGTACTTC
TRBJ2-7 | - | - | TRBV5-8 | CASSPRVPPPTYEQYF | TGTGCCAGCAGCCCCAGGGTCCCCCCCCCGACCTACGAGCAGTACTTC
TRBJ2-7 | - | - | TRBV19 | CASRRTGTSYEQYF | TGTGCCAGTCGACGCACCGGGACTTCCTACGAGCAGTACTTC
TRBJ1-5 | once | TRBD1 | TRBV28 | CASSLFRTGSYQPQHF | TGTGCCAGCAGTTTATTCAGGACAGGCTCCTATCAGCCCCAGCATTTT
TRBJ2-7 | - | TRBD2 | TRBV2 | CASRGLAGEFYEQYF | TGTGCCAGCAGGGGACTAGCGGGAGAGTTCTACGAGCAGTACTTC
TRBJ2-2 | - | - | TRBV3-1/TRBV3-2 | CASNHGGTGELFF | TGTGCCAGCAATCACGGAGGAACCGGGGAGCTGTTTTTT
TRBJ1-4 | - | TRBD1 | TRBV3-1/TRBV3-2 | CASSPDRAEKLFF | TGTGCCAGCAGCCCGGACAGGGCTGAAAAACTGTTTTTT
TRBJ2-5 | - | - | TRBV6-6 | CASMSTGRQETQYF | TGTGCCAGCATGAGTACCGGGAGACAAGAGACCCAGTACTTC
TRBJ2-5 | - | TRBD2 | TRBV6-4 | CATNSGTSGQETQYF | TGTGCCACCAACAGCGGGACTAGCGGCCAAGAGACCCAGTACTTC
TRBJ1-1 | - | TRBD1 | TRBV5-1 | CASSGGTGNTEAFF | TGCGCCAGCAGCGGGGGGACAGGGAACACTGAAGCTTTCTTT
TRBJ1-1 | few | - | TRBV2 | CASSEEPGYGTEAFF | TGTGCCAGCAGTGAAGAGCCCGGGTATGGCACTGAAGCTTTCTTT
TRBJ2-7 | - | TRBD2 | TRBV7-2 | CASSFSGITYEQYF | TGTGCCAGCAGCTTTAGCGGGATCACCTACGAGCAGTACTTC
TRBJ1-1 | - | - | TRBV28 | CASSLLRVGAFF | TGTGCCAGCAGTTTACTCAGGGTGGGAGCTTTCTTT
TRBJ1-6 | - | - | TRBV11-2 | CASSSNRNSPLHF | TGTGCCAGCAGCTCTAACAGAAATTCACCCCTCCACTTT
TRBJ2-1 | - | TRBD2 | TRBV30 | CAWSVNAGVNEQFF | TGTGCCTGGAGTGTAAACGCGGGAGTCAATGAGCAGTTCTTC
TRBJ2-7 | few | TRBD2 | TRBV5-1 | CASNSLPGLPSYEQYF | TGCGCCAGCAACTCCCTCCCGGGACTACCCTCCTACGAGCAGTACTTC
TRBJ1-4 | - | - | TRBV27 | CASSPGGEKLFF | TGTGCCAGCTCACCGGGAGGGGAAAAACTGTTTTTT
TRBJ2-7 | - | TRBD1 | TRBV6-1 | CASRPEGTGDEQYF | TGTGCCAGCAGACCCGAGGGGACAGGGGACGAGCAGTACTTC
TRBJ1-1 | - | - | TRBV7-9 | CAVAGTEAFF | TGTGCCGTAGCCGGGACAGAAGCTTTCTTT
TRBJ2-7 | - | - | TRBV5-8 | CASSLAGAVYEQYF | TGTGCCAGCAGCTTGGCAGGGGCTGTCTACGAGCAGTACTTC
TRBJ1-1 | once | TRBD1 | TRBV10-3 | CAISERQGDAFF | TGTGCCATCAGTGAGAGACAGGGTGATGCTTTCTTT
TRBJ1-1 | once | - | TRBV12-3/TRBV12-4 | CASTEYGNTEAFF | TGTGCCAGCACCGAGTACGGGAACACTGAAGCTTTCTTT
TRBJ1-2 | - | TRBD1 | TRBV12-3/TRBV12-4 | CASSLGGAYGYTF | TGTGCCAGCAGCCTAGGGGGCGCCTATGGCTACACCTTC
TRBJ2-1 | - | TRBD2 | TRBV4-2 | CASSQEFAGGLFHEQFF | TGTGCCAGCAGCCAAGAGTTCGCGGGAGGGCTTTTCCATGAGCAGTTCTTC
TRBJ2-1 | - | - | TRBV2 | CASSEGMGTEQFF | TGTGCCAGCAGTGAAGGTATGGGCACTGAGCAGTTCTTC
TRBJ2-2 | - | TRBD1 | TRBV7-8 | CASSSTGAGELFF | TGTGCCAGCAGCTCGACAGGGGCCGGGGAGCTGTTTTTT
TRBJ2-7 | - | TRBD1 | TRBV6-5 | CASSYATGNTYEQYF | TGTGCCAGCAGTTACGCGACAGGGAATACCTACGAGCAGTACTTC
TRBJ2-5 | once | - | TRBV18 | CASSPSTNQQETQYF | TGTGCCAGCTCACCATCGACAAATCAGCAAGAGACCCAGTACTTC
TRBJ2-2 | - | - | TRBV6-2/TRBV6-3 | CASSYSTRQNSNTGELFF | TGTGCCAGCAGTTACTCGACACGTCAGAACTCGAACACCGGGGAGCTGTTTTTT
TRBJ1-1 | - | - | TRBV9 | CASSVVTKIEAFF | TGTGCCAGCAGCGTAGTCACAAAGATTGAAGCTTTCTTT
TRBJ1-5 | - | TRBD1 | TRBV23-1 | CASSQRDRARQPQHF | TGCGCCAGCAGTCAAAGGGACAGGGCGAGACAGCCCCAGCATTTT
TRBJ2-1 | - | TRBD2 | TRBV11-2 | CASSLTTVGRADEQFF | TGTGCCAGCAGCTTAACTACGGTTGGGAGGGCCGATGAGCAGTTCTTC
TRBJ1-4 | once | - | TRBV5-1 | CASSEQQGSGSEKLFF | TGCGCCAGCAGCGAACAACAGGGTTCTGGTAGTGAAAAACTGTTTTTT
TRBJ1-1 | - | TRBD1 | TRBV2 | CASSGDSIGFF | TGTGCCAGCAGTGGGGACAGTATAGGTTTCTTT
TRBJ1-1 | - | TRBD1 | TRBV5-6 | CASMPPGTANTEAFF | TGTGCCAGCATGCCACCCGGGACAGCAAACACTGAAGCTTTCTTT
TRBJ2-4 | - | TRBD2 | TRBV12-3/TRBV12-4 | CASSLAGLATYF | TGTGCCAGCAGTTTAGCGGGACTAGCGACATACTTC
TRBJ1-5 | - | TRBD1 | TRBV6-5 | CASNSRQGADQPQHF | TGTGCCAGCAACAGCAGGCAGGGGGCCGATCAGCCCCAGCATTTT
TRBJ2-3 | - | - | TRBV11-1 | CASSALLSTDTQYF | TGTGCCAGCAGCGCATTACTGAGCACAGATACGCAGTATTTT
TRBJ2-7 | - | TRBD1 | TRBV10-3 | CAISEGQGSYEQYF | TGTGCCATCAGTGAGGGACAGGGGTCCTACGAGCAGTACTTC
TRBJ1-4 | - | - | TRBV23-1 | CASSPQRQGKTGTNEKLFF | TGCGCCAGCAGTCCCCAACGGCAGGGAAAAACAGGAACTAATGAAAAACTGTTTTTT
TRBJ2-3 | - | TRBD2 | TRBV5-1 | CASSLPAGEGTDTQYF | TGCGCCAGCAGCCTACCAGCGGGAGAGGGCACAGATACGCAGTATTTT
TRBJ1-2 | - | - | TRBV28 | CASSLFRTPGVDGYTF | TGTGCCAGCAGTTTATTTCGGACCCCAGGGGTCGATGGCTACACCTTC
TRBJ1-5 | - | TRBD1 | TRBV19 | CASSVQGNQPQHF | TGTGCCAGTAGTGTACAGGGGAATCAGCCCCAGCATTTT
TRBJ1-3 | - | - | TRBV30 | CAWSAGRGNTIYF | TGTGCCTGGAGTGCAGGTCGAGGAAACACCATATATTTT
TRBJ2-1 | - | - | TRBV2 | CASKTGRVNEQFF | TGTGCCAGCAAGACCGGCAGGGTAAATGAGCAGTTCTTC
TRBJ2-7 | - | - | TRBV11-2 | CASSFASREQYF | TGTGCCAGCAGCTTTGCGTCCCGCGAGCAGTACTTC
TRBJ1-4 | - | - | TRBV28 | CASRRQGTNEKLFF | TGTGCCAGCAGACGGCAGGGCACTAATGAAAAACTGTTTTTT
TRBJ2-1 | - | - | TRBV4-1 | CASSQDSSGAPGNEQFF | TGCGCCAGCAGCCAAGATTCTTCAGGGGCCCCTGGTAATGAGCAGTTCTTC
TRBJ2-1 | - | - | TRBV27 | CASSSTSPTGNNEQFF | TGTGCCAGCAGTTCCACATCTCCGACTGGAAACAATGAGCAGTTCTTC